The clone carrying this T cell receptor (beta chain) was recorded a few times. Trimming removed 0 bases from V and 4 bases from J, with 12 bases in between. From germline, CDR1 is MDHEN and CDR2 SYDVKM. CDR3 length: 15 amino acids. Amplification targeted TCR beta CDR3 regions from RNA transcripts. HTBI primers drove first-round RT-PCR of the TCR CDR3. Using its own MiXCR run on the multiplex PCR reads, TCRdb lists one record per CDR3 protein. The sample includes around 620,000 distinct CDR3 sequences, around 16% of them seen just once. Newly diagnosed patients aged 18 to 65 had hyperthyroidism of under 2 months' duration. These data originate in a study of T cells in Graves' hyperthyroidism and ophthalmopathy.

The rearrangement uses TRBV28 and TRBJ1-1; D is perhaps TRBD1 (5 bases). This clonotype was obtained from a woman younger than 45 with Graves' hyperthyroidism. The sample taken for sequencing was blood. DNA of the CDR3: TGTGCCAGCAGTTTATGGGGGTCCGGGGGCACTGAAGCTTTCTTT. Translation: CASSLWGSGGTEAFF.